The 26 T cell receptor beta chains reported below all come from one sample, sequenced in a study of blood T cells in healthy people across ages. PCR was performed a second time for roughly 7 to 12 cycles using a sample-barcoded 5' primer and a J-beta primer mix. TCRdb re-derived calls from the 5' RACE reads in MiXCR, one entry per CDR3 protein. The sample lists nearly 800,000 distinct CDR3 sequences, just under 25% occurring once. These data also formed part of another study, on T cells of mothers and their children.

Sequencing was done on a sample of blood. The receptors come from a boy aged 5-17 years in good health.

This clonotype has a handful of counts. This chain uses TRBV5-1 with TRBJ2-5, with TRBD2 identical over 9 bases. The CDR3 runs 15 residues. Germline V lookup: CDR1 SGHRS, CDR2 YFSETQ. Losses at the gene ends were 0 bases for V and 4 bases for J; bases not matched to a gene: 4. In DNA, the CDR3 is TGCGCCAGCAGCTTGGTCCTAGCGGGACTAGAGACCCAGTACTTC. Protein sequence: CASSLVLAGLETQYF.

The rearrangement links TRBV3-1 to TRBJ1-1, with D perhaps matching TRBD1 (6 bases). CDR1 and CDR2 from the germline V gene are LGHDT and YNNKEL (reference sequence). The CDR3 is 13 amino acids. V was pared by 4 bases and J by 3 bases, with 9 bases between. For the CDR3, the DNA is TGTGCCAGCAGCCCCGGGACACACACTGAAGCTTTCTTT. Translated, it gives CASSPGTHTEAFF.

V and J are TRBV11-3 and TRBJ2-5; a possible D gene is TRBD2 (6 bases). The end of the DNA aligns better with TRBJ2-1, so the J call may be wrong. The germline CDR1 and CDR2 sequences are SGHNT and YENEEA. CDR3 length: 15 residues. In DNA form, the CDR3 reads TGTGCCAGCAGCTTACGGGGGAGTCCGGACAATGAGCAGTTCTTC. Amino acids: CASSLRGSPDNEQFF.

This clonotype occurred a few times. The chain employs TRBV20-1 and TRBJ2-5; the D gene is possibly TRBD1 (6 bases). V was shortened by 3 bases and J by 2 bases, with 13 bases between the two germline ends. CDR1 and CDR2 (germline): DFQATT, SNEGSKA (reference sequence). The CDR3 has 14 residues. The CDR3, as DNA: TGCAGTGCTAGCCCCGGGACAAGACAAGAGACCCAGTACTTC. Protein: CSASPGTRQETQYF.

This clonotype was observed a few times. The gene calls are TRBV5-1 and TRBJ2-3; 12 nucleotides line up with TRBD2. The germline CDR1 and CDR2 sequences are SGHRS and YFSETQ. CDR3 length equals 14 residues. V dropped 4 bases and J dropped 6; count of bases not matched to a gene: 3. The CDR3 sequence: CASSKGLAGDTQYF. CDR3 bases: TGCGCCAGCAGCAAGGGACTAGCGGGCGATACGCAGTATTTT. Combining the CDR3 with reference TRBV5-1 and TRBJ2-3 gives the whole variable domain KAGVTQTPRYLIKTRGQQVTLSCSPISGHRSVSWYQQTPGQGLQFLFEYFSETQRNKGNFPGRFSGRQFSNSRSEMNVSTLELGDSALYLCASSKGLAGDTQYFGPGTRLTVL.

The chain is built from TRBV5-1 and TRBJ2-5; D tentatively reads TRBD1 or TRBD2 (6 bases each). The assigned J gene may be wrong: the sequence end matches TRBJ2-1 better. Germline values: CDR1 SGHRS, CDR2 YFSETQ. The CDR3 runs to 12 residues. The CDR3 DNA is TGCGCCAGCAGACCCGGGGGCGATGAGCAGTTCTTC. This gives the protein CASRPGGDEQFF.

V gene TRBV29-1 combines with J gene TRBJ1-1; the D gene is possibly TRBD1 (6 bases). Trimming shortened V by 0 bases and J by 0 bases, and 14 bases separated the two germline ends. The CDR3 contains 16 residues. In germline, CDR1 is SQVTM, CDR2 ANQGSEA. In DNA form, the CDR3 reads TGCAGCGTTGAAGATGGCCGGGGGGCGATGAACACTGAAGCTTTCTTT. Its protein is CSVEDGRGAMNTEAFF. The full variable domain, with the rest looked up from reference TRBV29-1 and TRBJ1-1, is SAVISQKPSRDICQRGTSLTIQCQVDSQVTMMFWYRQQPGQSLTLIATANQGSEATYESGFVIDKFPISRPNLTFSTLTVSNMSPEDSSIYLCSVEDGRGAMNTEAFFGQGTRLTVV.

The rearrangement links TRBV12-3 or TRBV12-4 to TRBJ2-6, with TRBD1 as a possible D gene (5 bases). This CDR3 has 15 residues. Trimming removed 6 bases from V and 2 bases from J, with 11 bases in between. The CDR3 sequence: CASRPTGPGANVLTF. The CDR3 region has the DNA TGTGCCAGCAGACCTACAGGACCTGGGGCCAACGTCCTGACTTTC.

The V and J genes are TRBV5-1 and TRBJ2-6; D gene ambiguous. The V and J ends lost 4 bases and 0 bases respectively, with 14 bases between them. Germline V gives CDR1 SGHRS, CDR2 YFSETQ. The CDR3 runs to 17 residues. The CDR3 region has the DNA TGCGCCAGCAGCATGGTCCTATCCCCCTCTGGGGCCAACGTCCTGACTTTC. It codes for CASSMVLSPSGANVLTF.

This clonotype was seen only a few times. The chain uses TRBV5-1 and TRBJ2-7; D is possibly TRBD1 (5 bases). The germline V gene encodes CDR1 SGHRS and CDR2 YFSETQ. Trimming left V 0 bases short and J 1 base short, with 11 bases between. CDR3 length equals 15 residues. CDR3 nucleotide sequence: TGCGCCAGCAGCTTGGAGGGGCTGGGATCCTACGAGCAGTACTTC. Translated, it gives CASSLEGLGSYEQYF.

The V call is TRBV20-1, the J call TRBJ1-5, with D uncertain. The CDR3 totals 13 residues. V was trimmed by 3 bases and J by 3 bases, leaving 9 bases between them. CDR1 DFQATT and CDR2 SNEGSKA come from the germline V gene (reference sequence). DNA for the CDR3: TGCAGTGCTAGGGGCCAGGTCAATCAGCCCCAGCATTTT. Translating gives CSARGQVNQPQHF.

This clonotype was picked up a small number of times. The chain has TRBV6-2 or TRBV6-3 and TRBJ2-1, with D unclear. In germline, CDR1 is MNHEY, CDR2 SVGEGT. This CDR3 has 12 residues. V lost 0 bases, J lost 12 bases, and 9 bases lay in between. The CDR3 nucleotides are TGTGCCAGCAGTTACTCGAACTTTGTGCAGTTCTTC. Translated: CASSYSNFVQFF.

This clonotype was observed many times. The chain uses TRBV5-6 and TRBJ1-2; unclear D gene. The V end lost 0 bases, the J end lost 2 bases, and 11 bases lay between the germline ends. Germline V CDR1 and CDR2: SGHDT, YYEEEE. The CDR3 runs to 15 residues. The CDR3 DNA is TGTGCCAGCAGCTTGGTCCGGAACACCAACTATGGCTACACCTTC. Amino acid sequence: CASSLVRNTNYGYTF.

V gene TRBV6-2 or TRBV6-3 combines with J gene TRBJ2-3, with 10 nucleotides matching TRBD2. The germline V gene has CDR1 MNHEY and CDR2 SVGEGT. This CDR3 is built from 14 residues. V shed 5 bases and J 4 bases; nucleotides not matched to a gene: 3. The CDR3 region has the DNA TGTGCCAGCAGTGTGGGACTAGCGTCAGATACGCAGTATTTT. Translating it yields CASSVGLASDTQYF.

The rearrangement uses TRBV7-2 and TRBJ2-1; 10 positions match TRBD2. This CDR3 contains 15 residues. J gave up 8 bases and V 2 bases, and 6 bases lay outside the gene matches. Per germline, CDR1 SGHTA and CDR2 FQGNSA. The CDR3 DNA follows: TGTGCCAGCAGCTTAAGTAGCGGGGGGTTCGATGAGCAGTTCTTC. Translated: CASSLSSGGFDEQFF.

V and J are TRBV21-1 and TRBJ2-5. TRBV21-1 is a pseudogene. There are 16 residues in the CDR3. Written as DNA, the CDR3 is TGTGCCAGCAGCAAAGAGGACCGCGAACGGAAAGAGACCCAGTACTTC. Its protein is CASSKEDRERKETQYF.

The rearrangement uses TRBV4-3 and TRBJ1-1; 7 bases match TRBD1. Trimming cost V 0 bases and J 4 bases; bases outside gene matches: 11. CDR1 LGHNA and CDR2 YSLEER come from the germline V gene. The CDR3 has 17 residues. The CDR3 DNA is TGCGCCAGCAGCCAAGATTGGGGGCTTGCAGGGGGCACTGAAGCTTTCTTT. Translating it yields CASSQDWGLAGGTEAFF.

The chain has TRBV12-3 or TRBV12-4 and TRBJ2-5; TRBD1 matches 10 bases. The CDR3 is 16 residues long. V gave up 2 bases and J gave up 9 bases; unmatched junction bases: 12. CDR3 sequence reads: CASSLYRDRGLGAQYF. The CDR3 nucleotides are TGTGCCAGCAGTTTATACCGGGACAGGGGACTGGGGGCCCAGTACTTC.

Regarding this clonotype: This sequence may be a read error, since a much larger clone differs from it by one base. J is TRBJ2-3 and V is TRBV24-1; D gene ambiguous. CDR3 length equals 11 residues. The ends were cut back, 7 bases at V and 4 bases at J, with 5 bases in the middle. The germline gives CDR1 KGHDR, CDR2 SFDVKD. CDR3 amino acids: CATSGADTQYF. The DNA of the CDR3 is TGTGCCACCAGCGGAGCAGATACGCAGTATTTT.

This clonotype was found a few times. The V gene is TRBV28, the J gene TRBJ2-6; D might be TRBD2 (5 bases). V was shortened by 9 bases and J by 1 base, with 13 bases between the two germline ends. Germline CDR1 is MDHEN and CDR2 is SYDVKM. This CDR3 contains 15 residues. The CDR3 DNA follows: TGTGCCAGTACCGGGGTTCCTTCTGGGGCCAACGTCCTGACTTTC. Encoded protein: CASTGVPSGANVLTF.

There are a few counts of this clonotype. This chain links TRBV27 with TRBJ2-7, with D possibly being TRBD1 (7 bases). CDR1 and CDR2 (germline): MNHEY, SMNVEV (reference sequence). This CDR3 comprises 15 residues. V was clipped by 6 bases and J by 1 base, with 16 bases between them. The CDR3 is CASRLQAGGSYEQYF. As DNA, the CDR3 is TGTGCCAGCAGGCTGCAGGCAGGGGGGTCCTACGAGCAGTACTTC.

The chain employs TRBV20-1 and TRBJ1-4; no reliable D call. V was pared by 0 bases and J by 8 bases, with 7 bases between. The CDR3 covers 12 residues. Germline CDR1 and CDR2: DFQATT and SNEGSKA (reference sequence). The CDR3 here is CSARDEREKLFF. In DNA form, the CDR3 reads TGCAGTGCTAGAGATGAGAGGGAAAAACTGTTTTTT.

This clonotype was observed a handful of times. J is TRBJ2-5 and V is TRBV5-1, with TRBD2 identical over 7 bases. J was trimmed by 4 bases and V by 2 bases; bases with no gene match: 5. From germline, CDR1 is SGHRS and CDR2 YFSETQ. The length of the CDR3 is 14 residues. CDR3 bases: TGCGCCAGCAGCTTTGGGAGGGTCCTAGAGACCCAGTACTTC. Translation: CASSFGRVLETQYF.

This clonotype was seen a few times. This chain joins TRBV4-3 and TRBJ2-5; 8 nucleotides agree with TRBD1. Per germline, CDR1 LGHNA and CDR2 YSLEER. V lost 2 bases, J lost 7 bases, and 9 bases stayed unmatched. The CDR3 spans 15 residues. The CDR3: CASSQSTGTGWTQYF. CDR3 nucleotide sequence: TGCGCCAGCAGCCAAAGTACCGGGACAGGCTGGACCCAGTACTTC.

This clonotype turned up a few times. V usage is TRBV6-5 and J usage is TRBJ1-1; 7 nucleotides match TRBD1. The V and J ends lost 2 bases and 8 bases, in that order; junction bases with no gene match: 8. The CDR3 has 14 residues. Germline-derived CDR1 and CDR2 are MNHEY and SVGAGI. This chain's CDR3 is CASSYEGAVREAFF. The CDR3 DNA sequence: TGTGCCAGCAGTTACGAGGGGGCGGTCAGGGAAGCTTTCTTT.

Comments on this clonotype: The junction shows a germline mismatch at one end, possibly a read error. The chain employs TRBV10-3 and TRBJ2-3; D is uncertain. The CDR3 loop spans 14 amino acids. Per the germline V gene, CDR1 is ENHRY and CDR2 is SYGVKD. The CDR3 DNA follows: TGTGCCATCAGTGAGTCGACGATCACAGATACGCGGTATTTT. Translation: CAISESTITDTRYF.